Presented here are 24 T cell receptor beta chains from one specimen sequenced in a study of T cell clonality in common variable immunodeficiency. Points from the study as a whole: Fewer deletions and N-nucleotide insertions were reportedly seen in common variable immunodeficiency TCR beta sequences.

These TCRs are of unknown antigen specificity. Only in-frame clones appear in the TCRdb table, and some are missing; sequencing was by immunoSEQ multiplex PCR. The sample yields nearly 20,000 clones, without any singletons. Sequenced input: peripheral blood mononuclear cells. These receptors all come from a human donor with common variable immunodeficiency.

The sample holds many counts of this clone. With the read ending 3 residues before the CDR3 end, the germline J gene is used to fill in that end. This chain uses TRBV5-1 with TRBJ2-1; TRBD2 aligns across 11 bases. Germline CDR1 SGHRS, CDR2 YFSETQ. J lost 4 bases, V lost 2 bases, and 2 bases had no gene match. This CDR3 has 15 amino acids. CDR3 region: CASSFTSGSYNEQFF. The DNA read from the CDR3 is TGCGCCAGCAGCTTTACTAGCGGGAGTTACAATGAG.

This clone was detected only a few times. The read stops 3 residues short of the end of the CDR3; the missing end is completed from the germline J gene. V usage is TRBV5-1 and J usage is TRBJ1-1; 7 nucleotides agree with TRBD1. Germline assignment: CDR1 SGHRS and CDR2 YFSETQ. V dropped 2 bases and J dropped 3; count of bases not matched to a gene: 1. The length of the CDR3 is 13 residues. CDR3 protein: CASSFDRDTEAFF. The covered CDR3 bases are TGCGCCAGCAGCTTTGACAGGGACACTGAA. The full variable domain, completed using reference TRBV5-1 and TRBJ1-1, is KAGVTQTPRYLIKTRGQQVTLSCSPISGHRSVSWYQQTPGQGLQFLFEYFSETQRNKGNFPGRFSGRQFSNSRSEMNVSTLELGDSALYLCASSFDRDTEAFFGQGTRLTVV.

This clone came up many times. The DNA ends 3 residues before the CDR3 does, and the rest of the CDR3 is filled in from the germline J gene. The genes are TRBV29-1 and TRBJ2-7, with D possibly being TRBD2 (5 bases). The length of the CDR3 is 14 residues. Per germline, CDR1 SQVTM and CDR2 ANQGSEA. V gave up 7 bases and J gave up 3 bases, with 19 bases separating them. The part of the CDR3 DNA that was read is TGCAGCGCCCTACTAGGGAAATTAGTCTACGAG. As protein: CSALLGKLVYE. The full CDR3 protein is CSALLGKLVYEQYF.

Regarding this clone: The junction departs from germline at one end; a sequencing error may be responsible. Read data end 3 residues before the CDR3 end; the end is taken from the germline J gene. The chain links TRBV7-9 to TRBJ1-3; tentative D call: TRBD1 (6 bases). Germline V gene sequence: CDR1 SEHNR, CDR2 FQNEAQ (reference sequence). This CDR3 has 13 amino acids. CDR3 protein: CSSGTGPGNTIYF. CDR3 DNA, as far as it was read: TGTTCCAGCGGAACAGGGCCTGGAAACACC.

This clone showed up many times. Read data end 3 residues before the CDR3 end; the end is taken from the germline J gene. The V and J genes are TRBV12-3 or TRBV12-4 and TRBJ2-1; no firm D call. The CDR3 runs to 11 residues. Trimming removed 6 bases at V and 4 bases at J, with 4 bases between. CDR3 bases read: TGTGCCAGCAGAGGTTACAATGAG. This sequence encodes CASRGYNE. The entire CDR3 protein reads CASRGYNEQFF.

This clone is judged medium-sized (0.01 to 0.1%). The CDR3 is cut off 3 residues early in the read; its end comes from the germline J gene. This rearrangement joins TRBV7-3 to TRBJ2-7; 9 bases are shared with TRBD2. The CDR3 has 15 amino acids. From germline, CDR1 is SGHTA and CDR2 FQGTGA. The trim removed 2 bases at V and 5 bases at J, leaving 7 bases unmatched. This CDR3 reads CASSLQGSGSHEQYF. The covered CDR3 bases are TGTGCCAGCAGCTTACAGGGTAGCGGGAGCCACGAG.

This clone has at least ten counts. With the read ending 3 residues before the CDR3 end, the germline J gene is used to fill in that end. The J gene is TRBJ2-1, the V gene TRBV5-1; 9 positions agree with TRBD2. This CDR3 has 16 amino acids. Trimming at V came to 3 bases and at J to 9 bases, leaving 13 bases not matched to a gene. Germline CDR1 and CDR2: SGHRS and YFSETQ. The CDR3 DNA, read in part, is TGCGCCAGCAGCTGGGGCGGGAGGGCCCAGACAGGTGAG. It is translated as CASSWGGRAQTGE. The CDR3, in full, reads CASSWGGRAQTGEQFF.

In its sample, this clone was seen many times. The CDR3 sequence: CASSPTGLNYGYTF. CDR3 DNA, as far as it was read: TGTGCCAGCAGCCCAACAGGGTTAAACTATGGC. This rearrangement joins TRBV7-2 to TRBJ1-2; perhaps TRBD1 as D (6 bases). The missing CDR3 end, 3 residues past where the read stops, is filled in from the germline J gene. V lost 5 bases, J lost 2 bases, and 12 bases lay in between. The CDR3 spans 14 residues. Germline V gene lookup returns CDR1 SGHTA and CDR2 FQGNSA.

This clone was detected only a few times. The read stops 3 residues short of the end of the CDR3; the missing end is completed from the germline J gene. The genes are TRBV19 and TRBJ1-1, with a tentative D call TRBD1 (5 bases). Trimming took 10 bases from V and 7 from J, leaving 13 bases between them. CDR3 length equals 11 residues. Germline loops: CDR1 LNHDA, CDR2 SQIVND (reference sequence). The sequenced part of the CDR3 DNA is TGTGCCATCATGGGGCAGAGTGAA. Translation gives CAIMGQSE. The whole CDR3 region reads CAIMGQSEAFF.

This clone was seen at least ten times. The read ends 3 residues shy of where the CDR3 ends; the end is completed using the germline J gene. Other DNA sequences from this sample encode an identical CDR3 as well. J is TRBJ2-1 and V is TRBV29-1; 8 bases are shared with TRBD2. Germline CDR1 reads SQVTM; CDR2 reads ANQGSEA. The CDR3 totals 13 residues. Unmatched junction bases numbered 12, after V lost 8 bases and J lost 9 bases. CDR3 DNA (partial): TGCAGCCATCGCGGTAGCGGGATGGGTGAG. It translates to CSHRGSGMGE. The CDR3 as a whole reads CSHRGSGMGEQFF.

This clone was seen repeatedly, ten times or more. The CDR3: CASSTRDREYNEQFF. CDR3 DNA, as far as it was read: TGTGCCAGCAGCACCCGGGACAGAGAATACAATGAG. The chain joins TRBV9 to TRBJ2-1, with 7 bases that match TRBD1. Coverage ceases 3 residues before the CDR3 finishes, and the germline J gene fills in the end. The CDR3 contains 15 residues. Germline V gene data show CDR1 as SGDLS and CDR2 as YYNGEE. Trimming cost V 4 bases and J 4 bases; bases outside gene matches: 8.

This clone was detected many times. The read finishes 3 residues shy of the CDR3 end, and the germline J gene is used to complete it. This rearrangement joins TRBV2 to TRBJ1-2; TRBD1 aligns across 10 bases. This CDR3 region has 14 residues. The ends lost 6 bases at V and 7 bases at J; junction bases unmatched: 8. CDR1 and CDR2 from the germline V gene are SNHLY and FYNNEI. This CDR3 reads CASSVDRGLGGYTF. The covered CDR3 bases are TGTGCCAGCAGCGTAGACAGGGGGCTAGGTGGC. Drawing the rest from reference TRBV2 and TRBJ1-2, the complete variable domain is EPEVTQTPSHQVTQMGQEVILRCVPISNHLYFYWYRQILGQKVEFLVSFYNNEISEKSEIFDDQFSVERPDGSNFTLKIRSTKLEDSAMYFCASSVDRGLGGYTFGSGTRLTVV.

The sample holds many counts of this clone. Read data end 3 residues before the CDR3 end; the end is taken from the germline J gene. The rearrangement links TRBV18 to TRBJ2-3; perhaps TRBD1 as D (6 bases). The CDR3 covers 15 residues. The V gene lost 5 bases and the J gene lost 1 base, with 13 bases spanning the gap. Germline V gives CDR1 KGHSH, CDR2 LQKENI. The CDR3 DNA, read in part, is TGTGCCAGCTCATCTTTCAGGGGCCGCACAGATACG. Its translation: CASSSFRGRTDT. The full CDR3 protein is CASSSFRGRTDTQYF. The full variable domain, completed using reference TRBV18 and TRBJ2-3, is NAGVMQNPRHLVRRRGQEARLRCSPMKGHSHVYWYRQLPEEGLKFMVYLQKENIIDESGMPKERFSAEFPKEGPSILRIQQVVRGDSAAYFCASSSFRGRTDTQYFGPGTRLTVL.

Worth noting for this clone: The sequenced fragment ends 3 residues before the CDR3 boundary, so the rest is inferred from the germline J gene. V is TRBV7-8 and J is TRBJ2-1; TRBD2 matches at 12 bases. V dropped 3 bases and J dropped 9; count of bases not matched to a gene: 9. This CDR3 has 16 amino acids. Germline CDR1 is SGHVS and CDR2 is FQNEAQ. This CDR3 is CASSLGTGLAGPEQFF. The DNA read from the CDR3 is TGTGCCAGCAGCTTGGGGACAGGACTAGCGGGGCCTGAG.

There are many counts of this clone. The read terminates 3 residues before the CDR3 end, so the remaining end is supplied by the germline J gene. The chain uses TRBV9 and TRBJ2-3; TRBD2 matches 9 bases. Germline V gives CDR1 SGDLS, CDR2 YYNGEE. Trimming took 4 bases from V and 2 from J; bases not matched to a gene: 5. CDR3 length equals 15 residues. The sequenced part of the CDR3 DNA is TGTGCCAGCAGCCGGACTAGCGAGAACACAGATACG. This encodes CASSRTSENTDT. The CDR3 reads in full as CASSRTSENTDTQYF.

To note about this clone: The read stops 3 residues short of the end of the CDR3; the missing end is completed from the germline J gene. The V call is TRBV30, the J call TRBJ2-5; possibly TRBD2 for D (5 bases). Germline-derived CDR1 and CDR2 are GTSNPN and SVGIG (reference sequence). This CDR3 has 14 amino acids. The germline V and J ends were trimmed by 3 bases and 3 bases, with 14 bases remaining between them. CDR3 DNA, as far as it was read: TGTGCCTGGAGCACGCGGGCGCCCGAAGAGACC. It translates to CAWSTRAPEET. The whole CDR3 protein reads CAWSTRAPEETQYF.

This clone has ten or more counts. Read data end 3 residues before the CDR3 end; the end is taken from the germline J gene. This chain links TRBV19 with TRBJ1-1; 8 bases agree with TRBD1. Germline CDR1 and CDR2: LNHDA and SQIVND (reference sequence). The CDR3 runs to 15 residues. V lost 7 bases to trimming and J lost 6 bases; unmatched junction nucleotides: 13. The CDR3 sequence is CASTPGGAIGAEAFF. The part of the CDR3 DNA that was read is TGTGCCAGTACCCCAGGGGGCGCGATCGGTGCTGAA.

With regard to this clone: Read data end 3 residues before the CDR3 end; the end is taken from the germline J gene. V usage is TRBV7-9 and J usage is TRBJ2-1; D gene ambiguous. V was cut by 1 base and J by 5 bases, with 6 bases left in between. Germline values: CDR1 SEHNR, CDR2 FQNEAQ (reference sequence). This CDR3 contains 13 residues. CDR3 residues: CASSLGPNNEQFF. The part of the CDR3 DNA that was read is TGTGCCAGCAGCTTAGGTCCAAACAATGAG.

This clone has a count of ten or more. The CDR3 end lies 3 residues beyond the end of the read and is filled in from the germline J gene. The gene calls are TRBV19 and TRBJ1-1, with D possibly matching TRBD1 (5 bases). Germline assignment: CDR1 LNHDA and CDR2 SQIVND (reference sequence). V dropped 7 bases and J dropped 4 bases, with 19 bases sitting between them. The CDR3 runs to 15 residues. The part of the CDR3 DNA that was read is TGTGCCAGTATCTTCAGTGTGAGGCAGGGCACTGAA. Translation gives CASIFSVRQGTE. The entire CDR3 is CASIFSVRQGTEAFF.

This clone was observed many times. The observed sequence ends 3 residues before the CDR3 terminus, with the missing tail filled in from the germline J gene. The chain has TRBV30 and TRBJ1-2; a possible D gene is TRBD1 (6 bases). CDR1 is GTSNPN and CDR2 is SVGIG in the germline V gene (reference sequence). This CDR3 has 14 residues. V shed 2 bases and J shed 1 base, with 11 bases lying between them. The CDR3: CAWSLDRYNYGYTF. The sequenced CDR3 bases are TGTGCCTGGAGTTTGGACAGATATAACTATGGC.

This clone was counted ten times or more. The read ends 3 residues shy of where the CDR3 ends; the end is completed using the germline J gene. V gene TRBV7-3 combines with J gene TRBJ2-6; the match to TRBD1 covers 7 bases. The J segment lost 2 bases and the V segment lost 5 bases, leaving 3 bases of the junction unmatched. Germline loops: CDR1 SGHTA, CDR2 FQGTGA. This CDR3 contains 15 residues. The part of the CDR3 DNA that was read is TGTGCCAGCAGCGGAGACAGGGCTGGGGCCAACGTC. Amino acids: CASSGDRAGANV. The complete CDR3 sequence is CASSGDRAGANVLTF.

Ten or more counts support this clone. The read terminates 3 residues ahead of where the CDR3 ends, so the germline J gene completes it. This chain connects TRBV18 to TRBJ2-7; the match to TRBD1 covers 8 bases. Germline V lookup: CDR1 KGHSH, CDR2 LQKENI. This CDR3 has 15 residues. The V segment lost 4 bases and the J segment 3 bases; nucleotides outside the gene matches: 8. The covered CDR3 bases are TGTGCCAGCTCACTATCCGGGACAGGAAACTACGAG. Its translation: CASSLSGTGNYE. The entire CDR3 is CASSLSGTGNYEQYF.

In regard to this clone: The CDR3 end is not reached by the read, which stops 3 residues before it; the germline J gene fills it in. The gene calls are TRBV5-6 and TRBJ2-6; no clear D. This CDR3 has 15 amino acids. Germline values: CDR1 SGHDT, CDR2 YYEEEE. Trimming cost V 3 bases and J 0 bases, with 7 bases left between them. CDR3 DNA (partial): TGTGCCAGCAGCTCTACCTTCTCTGGGGCCAACGTC. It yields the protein CASSSTFSGANV. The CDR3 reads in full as CASSSTFSGANVLTF.

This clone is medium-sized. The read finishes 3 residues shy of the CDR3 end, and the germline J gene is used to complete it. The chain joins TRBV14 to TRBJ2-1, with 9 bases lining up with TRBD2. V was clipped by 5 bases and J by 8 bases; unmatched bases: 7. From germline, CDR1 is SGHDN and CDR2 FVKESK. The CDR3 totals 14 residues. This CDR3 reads CASSYSGSRYEQFF. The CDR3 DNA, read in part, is TGTGCCAGCAGCTATAGCGGGAGTAGGTATGAG.